These 5 T cell receptor beta chains were sequenced from one sample in a study of T cells in Graves' hyperthyroidism and ophthalmopathy. From RNA transcripts, TCR beta CDR3 regions were amplified. Carried out on the TCR CDR3, a first-round RT-PCR used the HTBI primer set. Each CDR3 protein gets one entry after TCRdb re-called the multiplex PCR reads with MiXCR. The table shows around 690,000 distinct CDR3 sequences, with around 15% occurring only once. The sample taken for sequencing was blood. Receptors were obtained from a man aged 50 to 60 with Graves' hyperthyroidism.

This sequence joins TRBV19 and TRBJ1-1; 7 bases fit TRBD1. The J segment lost 5 bases and the V segment lost 5 bases, leaving 8 bases of the junction unmatched. Germline lookup yields CDR1 LNHDA and CDR2 SQIVND (reference sequence). The CDR3 sequence is 14 residues long. The CDR3 sequence is CASSFTGVGTEAFF. CDR3 DNA: TGTGCCAGTAGTTTTACAGGGGTAGGGACTGAAGCTTTCTTT.

This clonotype has more than one count but fewer than ten. This chain connects TRBV5-1 to TRBJ2-7; TRBD2 aligns across 7 bases. Trimming at V came to 7 bases and at J to 3 bases, leaving 10 bases not matched to a gene. Germline V gives CDR1 SGHRS, CDR2 YFSETQ. This CDR3 is 14 amino acids long. CDR3 protein: CASHLSSGNYEQYF. The CDR3 region has the DNA TGCGCCAGCCATCTATCTAGCGGAAACTACGAGCAGTACTTC. Full variable domain (rest looked up from reference TRBV5-1 and TRBJ2-7): KAGVTQTPRYLIKTRGQQVTLSCSPISGHRSVSWYQQTPGQGLQFLFEYFSETQRNKGNFPGRFSGRQFSNSRSEMNVSTLELGDSALYLCASHLSSGNYEQYFGPGTRLTVT.

The chain couples TRBV6-1 to TRBJ1-1; 7 nucleotides align to TRBD1. Germline-derived CDR1 and CDR2 are MNHNS and SASEGT. This CDR3 has 12 amino acids. Germline trimming cut 6 bases from V and 11 bases from J; bases unmatched to any gene: 9. CDR3 coding DNA: TGTGCCAGCAGATCAGGACAGGTTCTGGCTTTCTTT. As protein: CASRSGQVLAFF.

In its sample, this clonotype was seen a few times. Here the CDR3 DNA reads TGTGCCTGGAGCACAGGGGCTGGAAACACCATATATTTT. It yields the protein CAWSTGAGNTIYF. V usage is TRBV30 and J usage is TRBJ1-3; 7 bases are shared with TRBD1. The CDR3 sequence is 13 residues long. Trimming removed 3 bases from V and 2 bases from J; junction bases left unmatched: 1. The germline CDR1 and CDR2 sequences are GTSNPN and SVGIG (reference sequence).

This clonotype was counted a few times. This rearrangement joins TRBV28 to TRBJ1-5; D gene ambiguous. CDR1 and CDR2 from the germline V gene are MDHEN and SYDVKM. Deletions cut 7 bases from V and 6 bases from J, with 16 bases between. This CDR3 has 14 residues. The chain's CDR3 is CASTLNQVTQPQHF. The DNA of the CDR3 is TGTGCCAGCACCTTAAACCAGGTAACTCAGCCCCAGCATTTT.